This record covers a single T cell receptor beta chain. FACS was used to enrich TEMRA cells, whereas the CD8+ and CD4+ T cells were obtained by negative isolation. There are 16 residues in the CDR3. With V trimmed by 2 bases and J by 0 bases, 6 bases remained unmatched. Germline assignment: CDR1 MNHEY and CDR2 SVGEGT. The sample is drawn from a study of CD8 T cells in Susac syndrome. It was with random hexamers that 0.5 to 1 ug RNA was reverse transcribed. The immunoSEQ assay covered 54 Vbeta and 13 Jbeta segments for CDR3. Via MiXCR, TCRdb re-called the immunoSEQ multiplex PCR reads, giving one row per CDR3 protein. Of around 45,000 distinct CDR3 sequences in the sample, 93% were seen once.

The specimen sequenced was CD8+ T cells from PBMCs. The clonotype originates from a human donor in good health. This chain joins TRBV6-2 or TRBV6-3 and TRBJ2-7; the match to TRBD1 covers 8 bases. The CDR3, as DNA: TGTGCCAGCAGTTACGGGGGACAGGAGAGCTCCTACGAGCAGTACTTC. Translating gives CASSYGGQESSYEQYF.